This T cell receptor (beta chain) derives from a study of CD8+ T cells in alopecia areata. V lost 6 bases, J lost 6 bases, and 17 bases lay in between. Germline assignment: CDR1 MGHRA and CDR2 YSYEKL. The CDR3 extends over 14 amino acids. Study conclusions and caveats: Sharing of TCRs across patients appeared less clear than in mice, possibly for HLA-related reasons.

TCR sequencing used cDNA made by reverse transcription of extracted RNA. Method: immunoSEQ multiplex PCR; TCRdb's copy keeps in-frame clones and lacks some. The sample includes around 120,000 clones, around 64% of them seen just once. This clone was recorded only once. Its matching antigen is unknown. Sorting of PBMCs yielded the CD4+ and CD8+ T cells. V and J are TRBV4-1 and TRBJ1-1, with D hard to call. The TCR comes from a human donor in good health. Material for sequencing was CD4+ T cells sorted from blood. CDR3 region: CASRGMDFKAEAFF. For the CDR3, the DNA is TGCGCCAGCAGAGGGATGGATTTCAAGGCTGAAGCTTTCTTT.